This T cell receptor beta chain emerged from a study of graft-versus-host responses after intestinal transplantation. Study in general: Transplant recipients had multivisceral, liver-intestinal, or isolated intestinal grafts. Study-wide points: High graft-versus-host to host-versus-graft T cell clonal ratios marked allografts of patients with graft-donor macrochimerism.

J lost 0 bases, V lost 3 bases, and 4 bases had no gene match. The germline V gene encodes CDR1 SGDLS and CDR2 YYNGEE. There are 15 residues in the CDR3. The table lists this clone with a few counts. The antigen remains unidentified. The repertoire was sequenced with immunoSEQ multiplex PCR; TCRdb's copy has only in-frame clones and lacks some. The repertoire holds some 13,000 clones, with just under 85% as singletons. The sequenced sample was PBMCs, obtained after intestinal transplantation. The gene calls are TRBV9 and TRBJ2-3; 7 bases are shared with TRBD2. The clonotype originates from a human patient who received an intestinal transplant, so some T cells may come from the graft donor. The CDR3 DNA sequence: TGTGCCAGCAGCGCCCTGGGGGGGAGCACAGATACGCAGTATTTT. Residues: CASSALGGSTDTQYF.